The sequence of this T cell receptor (beta chain) was determined in a study of blood T cell repertoires in COVID-19. Study as a whole: Samples taken during acute and convalescent COVID-19 were collected in the United States, Italy and Spain.

This CDR3 has 17 amino acids. Germline CDR1 is KGHSH and CDR2 is LQKENI. V gave up 6 bases and J gave up 1 base; unmatched junction bases: 8. Per the original data handling: Nucleated cell number was recorded as an estimate derived from reference gene primer amplification. Here immunoSEQ multiplex PCR was the method, and the copy in TCRdb shows in-frame clones only, minus some. Clone size and V and J calls were adopted from that table, with D and trimming inferred from the DNA. The sample holds about 230,000 clones, 85% to 90% seen once. Seattle patients were enrolled during active infection and followed longitudinally.

The receptor was isolated from a man over 45 with COVID-19, enrolled during active disease. The chain carries TRBV18 and TRBJ1-5; 11 bases are shared with TRBD1. What was sequenced was peripheral blood. CDR3 region: CASSSGQGARSNQPQHF. As DNA, the CDR3 is TGTGCCAGCTCCTCCGGACAGGGGGCTAGGAGCAATCAGCCCCAGCATTTT.